Here is one T cell receptor (beta chain) with its context. This specimen comes from a study of cytomegalovirus exposure and HLA in healthy donors. Germline-derived CDR1 and CDR2 are SGHDN and FVKESK. V dropped 7 bases and J dropped 4 bases, with 16 bases sitting between them. The CDR3 totals 14 residues. PCR amplification relied on 60 Vbeta primers (plus 13 Jbeta primers). The repertoire was sequenced with immunoSEQ multiplex PCR; TCRdb's copy has only in-frame clones and lacks some. The profile shows approximately 280,000 clones, 80% to 90% of them singletons. Sequences were obtained from PBMCs. J is TRBJ1-1 and V is TRBV14; D perhaps matches TRBD1 (5 bases). The sequence was collected from a woman aged 18-29 years in good health and CMV-seronegative. CDR3 sequence: CASTVTTGGTEAFF. The CDR3 DNA is TGTGCCAGCACAGTAACAACCGGGGGCACTGAAGCTTTCTTT.